A single sample gave rise to the 8 T cell receptor beta chains below, sequenced in a study of glioma-infiltrating T cells. Amplification of TCR alpha and beta CDR3 regions from RNA used iRepertoire nested multiplex PCR. TCRdb ran MiXCR on the multiplex PCR reads and lists one entry per CDR3 protein. The repertoire has 110,000 or so distinct CDR3 sequences, about 25% of them found once; the top ten carry 35%. The sample consisted of glioma tissue, nonneoplastic brain tissue, or PBMCs (not recorded which). These receptors all come from a human donor with low-grade glioma or glioblastoma, undergoing nonglioma brain surgery, or in good health (not recorded which).

In regard to this clonotype: Since a much larger clone is just one base distant, this may be a read error. The chain joins TRBV5-1 to TRBJ2-7, with 14 positions matching TRBD2. The CDR3 extends over 16 amino acids. Per the germline V gene, CDR1 is SGHRS and CDR2 is YFSETQ. This CDR3 reads CASSFPLGLAGEELYF. DNA of the CDR3: TGCGCCAGCAGCTTTCCTTTGGGACTAGCGGGAGAGGAGCTGTACTTC. The complete variable domain, with remaining parts taken from reference TRBV5-1 and TRBJ2-7, reads KAGVTQTPRYLIKTRGQQVTLSCSPISGHRSVSWYQQTPGQGLQFLFEYFSETQRNKGNFPGRFSGRQFSNSRSEMNVSTLELGDSALYLCASSFPLGLAGEELYFGPGTRLTVT.

This clonotype showed up many times. The gene calls are TRBV27 and TRBJ2-2, with D unclear. Germline V gives CDR1 MNHEY, CDR2 SMNVEV (reference sequence). Trimming pared 7 bases from V and 4 bases from J, leaving 16 bases between. The length of the CDR3 is 15 residues. This chain's CDR3 is CASIHSNGPTGELFF. The CDR3 nucleotides read TGTGCCAGCATTCACAGTAACGGGCCCACCGGGGAGCTGTTTTTT.

This clonotype was counted a few times. The chain is built from TRBV19 and TRBJ2-1; D call uncertain. This CDR3 is 11 amino acids long. CDR1 is LNHDA, CDR2 SQIVND, per germline (reference sequence). The V gene lost 7 bases and the J gene lost 5 bases, with 6 bases spanning the gap. Here the CDR3 reads CASKFNNEQFF. CDR3 nucleotides: TGTGCCAGTAAATTTAACAATGAGCAGTTCTTC.

Notes on this clonotype: An end of the junction does not agree with germline; a read error may underlie this. This chain connects TRBV6-2 or TRBV6-3 to TRBJ2-5; TRBD2 agrees at 8 bases. CDR1 is MNHEY, CDR2 SVGEGT, per germline. The CDR3 spans 16 residues. The CDR3: CSSAGGGGGRQETQYF. In DNA, the CDR3 is TGTTCCAGTGCCGGGGGGGGCGGGGGGCGCCAGGAGACCCAGTACTTC.

A few counts support this clonotype. The CDR3 region is CASSSGTVSLGKLFF. The CDR3 DNA reads as TGCGCCAGCAGCTCGGGGACAGTTTCCCTTGGAAAACTGTTTTTT. The V gene is TRBV5-1, the J gene TRBJ1-4; 7 nucleotides agree with TRBD1. V lost 3 bases, J lost 10 bases, and 12 bases stayed unmatched. The CDR3 totals 15 residues. Germline CDR1 SGHRS, CDR2 YFSETQ.

This clonotype has at least ten counts. The V and J genes are TRBV24-1 and TRBJ2-7, with D possibly being TRBD1 or TRBD2 (5 bases each). The germline V gene encodes CDR1 KGHDR and CDR2 SFDVKD. With 5 bases removed from V and 0 bases from J, the gap between germline ends came to 13 bases. The CDR3 extends over 15 amino acids. This chain's CDR3 is CATSARGRTSYEQYF. CDR3 nucleotide sequence: TGTGCCACCAGTGCCCGGGGACGCACCTCCTACGAGCAGTACTTC.

Note on this clonotype: At one end the junction does not follow the germline gene, possibly because of a read error. The chain employs TRBV6-4 and TRBJ1-6; D gene uncertain. The germline gives CDR1 MRHNA, CDR2 SNTAGT. CDR3 length: 15 residues. CDR3 sequence (DNA): TGTGCCGGCAGCCTCTCGCCCGGGTTTTATTCACCCCTCCACTTT. It yields the protein CAGSLSPGFYSPLHF.

This clonotype showed up just a few times. The chain links TRBV5-5 to TRBJ2-7; D possibly corresponds to TRBD2 (6 bases). Germline loops: CDR1 SGHKS, CDR2 YYEKEE (reference sequence). Deletions cut 4 bases from V and 1 base from J, with 15 bases between. The CDR3 loop spans 15 amino acids. Here the CDR3 reads CASSHPGGVSYEQYF. The CDR3, as DNA: TGTGCCAGCAGCCACCCTGGCGGGGTTTCCTACGAGCAGTACTTC.